These 20 T cell receptor beta chains were sequenced from one sample in a study of graft-versus-host responses after intestinal transplantation. The antigens these receptors bind are not known. Clones were read by immunoSEQ multiplex PCR, and TCRdb kept only the in-frame ones, dropping some. The data hold 85,000 to 100,000 clones, with 85% to 95% observed a single time. Sequenced material: unstimulated CD8+ T cells sorted from spleen or lymph node cells, taken before transplant. The receptors come from a human donor who was the organ donor for an intestinal transplant.

This chain uses TRBV29-1 with TRBJ2-1; perhaps TRBD2 as D (7 bases). The CDR3 sequence is 14 residues long. CDR1 SQVTM and CDR2 ANQGSEA come from the germline V gene. V was trimmed by 0 bases and J by 8 bases, leaving 14 bases between them. For the CDR3, the DNA is TGCAGCGTTGAAGATTTAGGCGGGGGCTATGAGCAGTTCTTC. As protein: CSVEDLGGGYEQFF.

The CDR3 loop reads CSVEDQRGGPYEQYF. CDR3 in DNA: TGCAGCGTTGAAGACCAACGGGGGGGTCCCTACGAGCAGTACTTC. The rearrangement links TRBV29-1 to TRBJ2-7; 8 nucleotides agree with TRBD2. Trimming took 0 bases from V and 2 from J; bases not matched to a gene: 6. Germline lookup yields CDR1 SQVTM and CDR2 ANQGSEA. This CDR3 has 15 residues.

This clone was seen a handful of times. The J gene is TRBJ2-7, the V gene TRBV27; TRBD2 aligns across 7 bases. Germline V gene data show CDR1 as MNHEY and CDR2 as SMNVEV (reference sequence). V was clipped by 3 bases and J by 3 bases; unmatched bases: 2. The CDR3 has 13 amino acids. The chain's CDR3 is CASSFASGYEQYF. Here the CDR3 DNA reads TGTGCCAGCAGTTTCGCTAGCGGCTACGAGCAGTACTTC.

This sequence joins TRBV7-6 and TRBJ2-3; TRBD2 matches 7 bases. There are 14 residues in the CDR3. J lost 2 bases, V lost 3 bases, and 2 bases had no gene match. Germline CDR1 and CDR2: SGHVS and FNYEAQ. The CDR3 nucleotides read TGTGCCAGCAGCTTTGCGGGGGACACAGATACGCAGTATTTT. This translates into CASSFAGDTDTQYF.

The CDR3 DNA is TGTGCCAGCAGCCAGGTTGGGGGGTATGAAAAACTGTTTTTT. Translation gives CASSQVGGYEKLFF. The rearrangement uses TRBV2 and TRBJ1-4; weak D call: TRBD1 (5 bases). The CDR3 is 14 residues long. V lost 6 bases to trimming and J lost 6 bases, with 14 bases between them. From germline, CDR1 is SNHLY and CDR2 FYNNEI.

The V gene is TRBV9, the J gene TRBJ2-2; D gene ambiguous. V was cut by 0 bases and J by 0 bases, with 9 bases left in between. Germline loops: CDR1 SGDLS, CDR2 YYNGEE. The CDR3 is 16 residues long. The chain's CDR3 is CASSVEAFANTGELFF. The CDR3 nucleotides are TGTGCCAGCAGCGTAGAAGCGTTCGCGAACACCGGGGAGCTGTTTTTT.

The chain uses TRBV9 and TRBJ1-6; 7 bases are shared with TRBD1. Germline V gives CDR1 SGDLS, CDR2 YYNGEE. CDR3 length: 14 residues. J was trimmed by 7 bases and V by 0 bases; bases with no gene match: 1. The CDR3 region is CASSVGGQNSPLHF. As DNA, the CDR3 is TGTGCCAGCAGCGTAGGGGGACAGAATTCACCCCTCCACTTT. Full variable domain (outside the CDR3, taken from reference TRBV9 and TRBJ1-6): DSGVTQTPKHLITATGQRVTLRCSPRSGDLSVYWYQQSLDQGLQFLIQYYNGEERAKGNILERFSAQQFPDLHSELNLSSLELGDSALYFCASSVGGQNSPLHFGNGTRLTVT.

The J gene is TRBJ1-1, the V gene TRBV27; no clear D. The CDR3 covers 15 residues. Germline CDR1 is MNHEY and CDR2 is SMNVEV (reference sequence). Trimming pared 3 bases from V and 4 bases from J, leaving 15 bases between. This CDR3 is CASSLAPPGGTEAFF. The CDR3 nucleotides read TGTGCCAGCAGTTTGGCCCCCCCGGGAGGCACTGAAGCTTTCTTT.

V is TRBV5-1 and J is TRBJ1-5; D gene uncertain. The CDR3 totals 15 residues. Germline assignment: CDR1 SGHRS and CDR2 YFSETQ. V lost 0 bases and J 7 bases, leaving 14 bases between the germline ends. CDR3 amino acids: CASSLDEDLRQPQHF. CDR3 DNA: TGCGCCAGCAGCTTGGATGAGGATCTTCGGCAGCCCCAGCATTTT.

The V gene is TRBV9, the J gene TRBJ2-2; 13 bases agree with TRBD2. The V segment lost 4 bases and the J segment 1 base; nucleotides outside the gene matches: 4. The length of the CDR3 is 17 residues. Germline lookup yields CDR1 SGDLS and CDR2 YYNGEE. CDR3 amino acids: CASSIRTSGRNTGELFF. The DNA for the CDR3 is TGTGCCAGCAGCATACGGACTAGCGGGAGGAACACCGGGGAGCTGTTTTTT.

The chain has TRBV14 and TRBJ2-3, with D possibly being TRBD2 (5 bases). The CDR3 has 13 residues. The ends were cut back, 1 base at V and 7 bases at J, with 9 bases in the middle. Germline lookup yields CDR1 SGHDN and CDR2 FVKESK. The CDR3: CASSQVGENTQYF. The CDR3 nucleotides read TGTGCCAGCAGCCAAGTCGGGGAGAATACGCAGTATTTT.

The chain employs TRBV27 and TRBJ2-1; D remains ambiguous. Germline CDR1 MNHEY, CDR2 SMNVEV (reference sequence). V shed 5 bases and J shed 0 bases, with 14 bases lying between them. The CDR3 covers 16 residues. The CDR3 sequence: CASSPVFGTSYNEQFF. In DNA form, the CDR3 reads TGTGCCAGCAGTCCCGTATTTGGCACCTCCTACAATGAGCAGTTCTTC.

This sequence joins TRBV11-2 and TRBJ2-1; TRBD2 aligns across 12 bases. The junction had 9 bases not matched to a gene; V was cut back by 0 bases and J by 0 bases. The CDR3 consists of 20 residues. CDR1 is SGHAT, CDR2 FQNNGV, per germline. In DNA, the CDR3 is TGTGCCAGCAGCTTAGATTTAGTCCTAGCGGGGGGGAGCTCCTACAATGAGCAGTTCTTC. Amino acid sequence: CASSLDLVLAGGSSYNEQFF.

The chain combines TRBV10-3 with TRBJ2-2, with 8 bases identical to TRBD2. V gave up 8 bases and J gave up 4 bases; unmatched junction bases: 3. This CDR3 is built from 13 residues. From germline, CDR1 is ENHRY and CDR2 SYGVKD. The CDR3 reads CAIRGGTTGELFF. DNA of the CDR3: TGTGCCATCCGGGGGGGGACCACCGGGGAGCTGTTTTTT.

The genes are TRBV11-3 and TRBJ1-1; 7 bases match TRBD1. After removal of 5 bases from V and 5 bases from J, the junction contained 2 bases not matched to a gene. Germline V lookup: CDR1 SGHNT, CDR2 YENEEA. The CDR3 has 12 residues. The CDR3 nucleotides read TGTGCCAGCAGCGACAGGGAAACTGAAGCTTTCTTT. It codes for CASSDRETEAFF.

The chain joins TRBV15 to TRBJ2-1; possibly TRBD2 for D (6 bases). Germline V gives CDR1 LNHNV, CDR2 YYDKDF (reference sequence). V was shortened by 0 bases and J by 8 bases, with 11 bases between the two germline ends. CDR3 length equals 14 residues. This CDR3 is CATSRDIGGHEQFF. The DNA of the CDR3 is TGTGCCACCAGCAGAGATATCGGGGGACATGAGCAGTTCTTC.

The chain carries TRBV7-9 and TRBJ2-2, with TRBD2 matching 11 bases. Per the germline V gene, CDR1 is SEHNR and CDR2 is FQNEAQ (reference sequence). The CDR3 is 16 residues long. The V and J ends lost 7 bases and 10 bases, in that order; junction bases with no gene match: 14. The CDR3 sequence is CASTTRLAGGPEELFF. In nucleotides, the CDR3 is TGTGCCAGCACCACTCGATTAGCGGGAGGGCCTGAGGAGCTGTTTTTT. Filled out from reference TRBV7-9 and TRBJ2-2, the complete variable domain reads DTGVSQNPRHKITKRGQNVTFRCDPISEHNRLYWYRQTLGQGPEFLTYFQNEAQLEKSRLLSDRFSAERPKGSFSTLEIQRTEQGDSAMYLCASTTRLAGGPEELFFGEGSRLTVL.

The V and J genes are TRBV2 and TRBJ2-7, with a weak D call TRBD2 (5 bases). CDR3 length: 13 amino acids. Germline V gene sequence: CDR1 SNHLY, CDR2 FYNNEI. Trimming cost V 7 bases and J 2 bases, with 12 bases left between them. The CDR3 region is CASIDPRAYEQYF. As DNA, the CDR3 is TGTGCCAGCATCGACCCGCGGGCCTACGAGCAGTACTTC.

This chain joins TRBV6-1 and TRBJ2-1; the D is unclear. Germline CDR1 reads MNHNS; CDR2 reads SASEGT. The CDR3 runs to 10 residues. Trimming left V 6 bases short and J 7 bases short, with 4 bases between. The chain's CDR3 is CASRTNEQFF. The DNA of the CDR3 is TGTGCCAGCAGAACTAATGAGCAGTTCTTC.

The chain employs TRBV10-2 and TRBJ1-1, with unresolved D. This CDR3 region has 14 residues. Per germline, CDR1 WSHSY and CDR2 SAAADI. Trimming stripped 3 bases from V and 1 base from J, with 9 bases between. The chain's CDR3 is CASSDRQENTEAFF. DNA of the CDR3: TGCGCCAGCAGTGATCGTCAGGAGAACACTGAAGCTTTCTTT.